A selection of T cell receptor beta chains follows, all from one sample in a study of blood T cell repertoires in COVID-19. Assay used: immunoSEQ multiplex PCR; TCRdb lists only in-frame clones, some missing. The data contain some 520,000 clones, approximately 92% of them singletons. The material sequenced was peripheral blood. The receptors here all came from a man younger than 35 with COVID-19, enrolled during active disease. The CDR3 runs from the conserved cysteine through the conserved F or W. A D gene is named only where the DNA matches it firmly. Clone size is shown for a subset of rows, as once, few, many or a class of expanded clone.

. TRBJ2-5 12 . TRBV12-3/TRBV12-4 CASSFFGETQYF TGTGCCAGCAGTTTTTTTGGCGAGACCCAGTACTTC
. TRBJ2-3 18 TRBD2 TRBV7-9 CASSSSRLAETSTDTQYF TGTGCCAGCAGCTCCTCCCGACTAGCGGAAACTAGCACAGATACGCAGTATTTT
. TRBJ2-7 14 TRBD2 TRBV28 CASSWLAGGHEQYF TGTGCCAGCAGTTGGTTAGCGGGTGGTCACGAGCAGTACTTC
. TRBJ1-5 12 . TRBV6-2/TRBV6-3 CASSLLGQPQHF TGTGCCAGCAGTCTACTAGGCCAGCCCCAGCATTTT
once TRBJ1-1 15 . TRBV18 CASSPEPARQIGAFF TGTGCCAGCTCACCAGAACCAGCGAGGCAGATTGGGGCTTTCTTT
. TRBJ1-2 14 . TRBV5-1 CASSPGGGREGYTF TGCGCCAGCAGCCCGGGTGGGGGGAGAGAAGGCTACACCTTC
. TRBJ1-1 13 . TRBV9 CASSRLMNTEAFF TGTGCCAGCAGCAGACTCATGAACACTGAAGCTTTCTTT
. TRBJ2-1 14 TRBD1 TRBV30 CALLRQGYDNEQFF TGTGCCTTGCTACGACAGGGGTATGACAATGAGCAGTTCTTC
. TRBJ1-1 15 . TRBV18 CASSPRKGRDTEAFF TGTGCCAGCTCACCTCGTAAGGGGCGCGACACTGAAGCTTTCTTT
. TRBJ1-2 15 . TRBV14 CASSPTGKINYGYTF TGTGCCAGCAGCCCTACCGGGAAGATTAACTATGGCTACACCTTC
. TRBJ1-2 11 . TRBV19 CASSIGYGYTF TGTGCCAGTAGTATCGGGTATGGCTACACCTTC
. TRBJ1-2 10 . TRBV20-1 CSAHRAGYTF TGCAGTGCTCACAGGGCGGGTTACACCTTC
. TRBJ2-7 12 . TRBV13 CASSLLYYEQYF TGTGCCAGCAGCTTACTCTACTACGAGCAGTACTTC
. TRBJ2-3 13 . TRBV29-1 CSVENGGTDTQYF TGCAGCGTTGAAAACGGGGGCACAGATACGCAGTATTTT
. TRBJ2-3 16 TRBD2 TRBV19 CASSAGLAGGTDTQYF TGTGCCAGTAGTGCGGGACTAGCGGGGGGCACAGATACGCAGTATTTT
. TRBJ2-5 15 TRBD1 TRBV24-1 CATSSGTVIQETQYF TGTGCCACCAGCTCCGGGACAGTTATTCAAGAGACCCAGTACTTC
. TRBJ2-7 15 TRBD1 TRBV5-6 CASSFSDRDSYEQYF TGTGCCAGCAGCTTTTCGGACAGGGACTCCTACGAGCAGTACTTC
once TRBJ2-7 11 . TRBV12-3/TRBV12-4 CASRSGAEQYF TGTGCCAGCCGGTCAGGGGCCGAGCAGTACTTC
. TRBJ2-5 13 . TRBV5-4 CASSLMESGTQYF TGTGCCAGCAGCTTGATGGAGTCTGGGACCCAGTACTTC
. TRBJ1-1 16 TRBD1 TRBV11-3 CASSSEGQTMNTEAFF TGTGCCAGCAGCTCAGAGGGACAGACCATGAACACTGAAGCTTTCTTT
. TRBJ2-7 14 TRBD1 TRBV6-6 CASRPRQGAYEQYF TGTGCCAGCAGGCCTCGACAGGGGGCCTACGAGCAGTACTTC
. TRBJ1-1 11 . TRBV19 CASMVGREAFF TGTGCCAGTATGGTGGGGAGGGAAGCTTTCTTT
. TRBJ2-7 16 TRBD1 TRBV7-9 CASSSTTPGQGFEQYF TGTGCCAGCAGCTCCACAACTCCGGGACAGGGCTTCGAGCAGTACTTC
. TRBJ2-2 15 . TRBV5-6 CASSLEGAPTGELFF TGTGCCAGCAGCTTGGAAGGGGCGCCCACCGGGGAGCTGTTTTTT
. TRBJ2-5 15 TRBD2 TRBV6-6 CASSLLAGAGETQYF TGTGCCAGCAGTTTACTAGCGGGGGCGGGGGAGACCCAGTACTTC
. TRBJ2-7 13 . TRBV18 CASSPSQTYEQYF TGTGCCAGCTCACCTAGCCAGACCTACGAGCAGTACTTC
. TRBJ2-3 18 . TRBV5-5 CASSLVSPNKPSTDTQYF TGTGCCAGCAGCTTGGTCAGTCCCAACAAACCTAGCACAGATACGCAGTATTTT
. TRBJ2-2 16 TRBD2 TRBV5-4 CASSTLTSGGTGELFF TGTGCCAGCAGCACCTTGACTAGCGGGGGCACCGGGGAGCTGTTTTTT